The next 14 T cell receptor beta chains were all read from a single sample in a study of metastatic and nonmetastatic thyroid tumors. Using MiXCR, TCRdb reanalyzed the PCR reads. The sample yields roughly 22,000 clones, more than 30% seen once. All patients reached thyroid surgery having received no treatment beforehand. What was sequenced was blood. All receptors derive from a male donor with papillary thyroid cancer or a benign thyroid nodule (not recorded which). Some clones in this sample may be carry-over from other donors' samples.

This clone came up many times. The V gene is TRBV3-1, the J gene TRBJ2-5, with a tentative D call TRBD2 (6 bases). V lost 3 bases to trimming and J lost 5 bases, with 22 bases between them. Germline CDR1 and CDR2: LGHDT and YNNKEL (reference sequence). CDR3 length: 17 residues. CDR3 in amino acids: CASSHGLGTAQVETQYF. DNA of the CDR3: TGTGCCAGCAGCCACGGATTGGGGACTGCCCAGGTGGAGACCCAGTACTTC.

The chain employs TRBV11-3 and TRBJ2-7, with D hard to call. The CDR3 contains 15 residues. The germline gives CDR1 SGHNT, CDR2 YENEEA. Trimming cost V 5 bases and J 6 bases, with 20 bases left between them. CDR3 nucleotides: TGTGCCAGCAGCCCCGTCGGGCAGTTTTCGGGCGAGCAGTACTTC. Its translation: CASSPVGQFSGEQYF.

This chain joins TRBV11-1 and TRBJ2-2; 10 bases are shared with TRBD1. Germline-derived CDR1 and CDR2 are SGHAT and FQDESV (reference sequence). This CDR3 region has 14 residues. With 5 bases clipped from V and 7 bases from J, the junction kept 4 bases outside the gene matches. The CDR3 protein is CASSATGGNGELFF. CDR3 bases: TGTGCCAGCAGCGCGACAGGGGGCAACGGGGAGCTGTTTTTT.

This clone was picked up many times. The CDR3 DNA follows: TGTGCCAGCAGCTTGGCCATAGGGCCCCAGCATTTT. It yields the protein CASSLAIGPQHF. This sequence joins TRBV5-6 and TRBJ1-5; D is uncertain. Germline lookup yields CDR1 SGHDT and CDR2 YYEEEE. Trimming left V 0 bases short and J 9 bases short, with 7 bases between. The CDR3 sequence is 12 residues long.

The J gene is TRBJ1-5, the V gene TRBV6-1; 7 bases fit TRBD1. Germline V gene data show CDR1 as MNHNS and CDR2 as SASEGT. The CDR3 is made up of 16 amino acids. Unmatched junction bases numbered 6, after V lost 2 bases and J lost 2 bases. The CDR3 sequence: CASSESTGSGNQPQHF. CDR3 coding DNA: TGTGCCAGCAGTGAATCGACAGGGTCTGGCAATCAGCCCCAGCATTTT.

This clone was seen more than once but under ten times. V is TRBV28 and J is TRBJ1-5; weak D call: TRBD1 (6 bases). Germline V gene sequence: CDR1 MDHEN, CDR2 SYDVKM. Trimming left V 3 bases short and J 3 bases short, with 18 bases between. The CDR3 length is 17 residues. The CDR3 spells CASSLRPYRDTNQPQHF. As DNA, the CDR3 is TGTGCCAGCAGTTTGAGACCGTATCGGGACACCAATCAGCCCCAGCATTTT.

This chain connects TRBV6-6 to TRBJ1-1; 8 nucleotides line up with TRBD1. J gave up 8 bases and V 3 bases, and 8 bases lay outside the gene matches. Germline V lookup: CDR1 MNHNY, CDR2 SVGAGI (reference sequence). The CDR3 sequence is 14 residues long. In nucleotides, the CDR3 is TGTGCCAGCAGTTATGGCAGGGGGCCTTCGGAAGCTTTCTTT. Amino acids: CASSYGRGPSEAFF.

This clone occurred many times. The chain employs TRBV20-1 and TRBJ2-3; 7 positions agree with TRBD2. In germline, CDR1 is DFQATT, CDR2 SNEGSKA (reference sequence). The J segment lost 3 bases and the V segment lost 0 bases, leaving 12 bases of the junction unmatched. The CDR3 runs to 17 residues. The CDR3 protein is CSARDPTGGRRTDTQYF. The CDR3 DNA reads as TGCAGTGCTAGAGATCCCACCGGGGGGAGGAGGACAGATACGCAGTATTTT.

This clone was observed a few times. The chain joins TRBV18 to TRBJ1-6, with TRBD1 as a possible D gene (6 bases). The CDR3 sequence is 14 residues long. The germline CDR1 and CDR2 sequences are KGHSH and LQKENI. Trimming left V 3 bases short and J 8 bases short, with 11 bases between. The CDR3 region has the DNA TGTGCCAGCTCACCCACAGGGATCGATTCACCCCTCCACTTT. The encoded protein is CASSPTGIDSPLHF.

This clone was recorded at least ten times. This CDR3 is CASSQERFYEQYF. In DNA, the CDR3 is TGTGCCAGCAGCCAAGAGAGGTTTTACGAGCAGTACTTC. The J gene is TRBJ2-7, the V gene TRBV14, with D unresolved. The CDR3 runs 13 residues. Germline values: CDR1 SGHDN, CDR2 FVKESK. The germline V and J ends were trimmed by 0 bases and 4 bases, with 7 bases remaining between them.

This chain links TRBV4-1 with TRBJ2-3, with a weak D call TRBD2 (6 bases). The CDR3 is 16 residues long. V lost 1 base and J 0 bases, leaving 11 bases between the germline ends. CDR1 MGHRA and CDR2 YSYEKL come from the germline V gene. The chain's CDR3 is CASSQAVGTSTDTQYF. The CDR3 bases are TGCGCCAGCAGCCAAGCGGTCGGGACTAGCACAGATACGCAGTATTTT.

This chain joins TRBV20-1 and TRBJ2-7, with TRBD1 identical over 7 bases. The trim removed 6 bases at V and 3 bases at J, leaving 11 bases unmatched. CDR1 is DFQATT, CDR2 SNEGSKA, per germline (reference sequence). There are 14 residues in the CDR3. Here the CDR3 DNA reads TGCAGTGCATTACCTGGACAGGTACTCTACGAGCAGTACTTC. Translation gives CSALPGQVLYEQYF.

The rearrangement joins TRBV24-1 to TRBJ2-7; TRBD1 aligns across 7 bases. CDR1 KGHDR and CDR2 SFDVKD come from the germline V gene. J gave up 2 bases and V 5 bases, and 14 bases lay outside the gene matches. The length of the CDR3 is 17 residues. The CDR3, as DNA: TGTGCCACCAGTGGGCGAGGCGGAACAGGGGCAACCTACGAGCAGTACTTC. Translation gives CATSGRGGTGATYEQYF.

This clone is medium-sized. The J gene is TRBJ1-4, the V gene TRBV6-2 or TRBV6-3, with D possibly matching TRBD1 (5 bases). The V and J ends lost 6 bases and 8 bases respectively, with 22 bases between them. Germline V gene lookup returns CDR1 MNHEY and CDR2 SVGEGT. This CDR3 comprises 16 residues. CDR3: CASSSDGTSAGEKLFF. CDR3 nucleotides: TGTGCCAGCAGCAGCGATGGGACGTCCGCTGGAGAAAAACTGTTTTTT.